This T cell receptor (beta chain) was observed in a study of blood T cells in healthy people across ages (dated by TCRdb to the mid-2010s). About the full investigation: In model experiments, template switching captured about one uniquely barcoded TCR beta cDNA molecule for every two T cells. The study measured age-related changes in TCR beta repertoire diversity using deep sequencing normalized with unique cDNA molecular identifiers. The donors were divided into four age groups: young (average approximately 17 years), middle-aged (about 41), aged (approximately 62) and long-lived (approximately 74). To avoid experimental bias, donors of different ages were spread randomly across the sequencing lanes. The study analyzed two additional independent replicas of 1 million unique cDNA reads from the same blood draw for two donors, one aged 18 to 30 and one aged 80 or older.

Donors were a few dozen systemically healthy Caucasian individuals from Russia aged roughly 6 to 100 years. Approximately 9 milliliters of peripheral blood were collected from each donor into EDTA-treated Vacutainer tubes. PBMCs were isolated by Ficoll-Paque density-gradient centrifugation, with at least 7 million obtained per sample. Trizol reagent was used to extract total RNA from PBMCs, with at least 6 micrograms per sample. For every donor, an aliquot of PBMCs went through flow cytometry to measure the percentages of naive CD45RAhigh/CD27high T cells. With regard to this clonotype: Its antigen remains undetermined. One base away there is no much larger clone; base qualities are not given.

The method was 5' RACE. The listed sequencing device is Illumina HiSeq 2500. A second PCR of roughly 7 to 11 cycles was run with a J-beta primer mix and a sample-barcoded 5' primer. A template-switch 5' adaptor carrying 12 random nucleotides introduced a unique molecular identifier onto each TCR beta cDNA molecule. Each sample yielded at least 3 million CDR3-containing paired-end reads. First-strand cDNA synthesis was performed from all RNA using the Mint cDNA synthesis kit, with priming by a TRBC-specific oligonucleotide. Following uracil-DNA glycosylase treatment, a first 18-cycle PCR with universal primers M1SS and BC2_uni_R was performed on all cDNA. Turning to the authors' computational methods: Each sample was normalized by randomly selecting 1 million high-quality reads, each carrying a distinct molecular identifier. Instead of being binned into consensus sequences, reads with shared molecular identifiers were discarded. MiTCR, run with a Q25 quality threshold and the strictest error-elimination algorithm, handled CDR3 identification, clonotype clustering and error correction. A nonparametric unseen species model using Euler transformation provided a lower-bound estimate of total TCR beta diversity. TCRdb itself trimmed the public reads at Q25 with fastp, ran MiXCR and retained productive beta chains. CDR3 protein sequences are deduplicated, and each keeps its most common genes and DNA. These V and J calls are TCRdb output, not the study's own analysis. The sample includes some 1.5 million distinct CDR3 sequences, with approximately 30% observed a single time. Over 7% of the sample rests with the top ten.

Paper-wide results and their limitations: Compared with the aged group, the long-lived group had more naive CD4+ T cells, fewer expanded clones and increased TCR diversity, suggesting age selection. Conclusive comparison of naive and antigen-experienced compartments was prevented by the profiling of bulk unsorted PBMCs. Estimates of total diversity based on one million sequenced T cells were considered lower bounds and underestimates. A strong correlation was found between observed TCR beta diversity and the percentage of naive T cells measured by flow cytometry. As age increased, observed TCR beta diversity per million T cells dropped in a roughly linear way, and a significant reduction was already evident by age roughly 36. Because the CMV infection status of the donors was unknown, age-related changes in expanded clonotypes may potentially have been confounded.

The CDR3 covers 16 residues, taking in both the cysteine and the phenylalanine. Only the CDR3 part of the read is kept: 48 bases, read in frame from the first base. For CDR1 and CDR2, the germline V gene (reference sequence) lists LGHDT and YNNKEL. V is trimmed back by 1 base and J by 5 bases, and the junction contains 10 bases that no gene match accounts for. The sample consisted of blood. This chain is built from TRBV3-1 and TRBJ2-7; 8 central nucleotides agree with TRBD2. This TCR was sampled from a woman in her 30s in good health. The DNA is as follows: TGTGCCAGCAGCCAAGCAAGCGGGAGTGGGAGCGACGAGCAGTACTTC. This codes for CASSQASGSGSDEQYF.